This is a list of T cell receptor beta chains from one sample in a study of blood T cell repertoires in COVID-19. The repertoire was sequenced with immunoSEQ multiplex PCR; TCRdb's copy has only in-frame clones and lacks some. The data contain 200,000 to 250,000 clones, around 84% of them seen just once; the ten biggest clones take up 3.4%. The specimen sequenced was peripheral blood. These receptors were obtained from a woman younger than 35 with acute or convalescent COVID-19. CDR3s include the opening cysteine and the closing phenylalanine or tryptophan.

j_gene | v_gene | CDR3aa
TRBJ2-1 | TRBV24-1 | CATSARDRDIGEQFF
TRBJ2-2 | TRBV25-1 | CASSDQGGRLKNTGELFF
TRBJ2-1 | TRBV11-2 | CASSFDYSYNEQFF
TRBJ1-6 | TRBV27 | CASSPRDRNYNSPLHF
TRBJ1-4 | TRBV5-1 | CASSWTGLGEKLFF
TRBJ2-7 | TRBV18 | CASSPNRLAYEQYF
TRBJ2-7 | TRBV30 | CAWSVAGQWGPEQYF
TRBJ2-5 | TRBV6-5 | CASSYSGLALETQYF
TRBJ2-3 | TRBV9 | CASSVPQGASDTQYF
TRBJ1-6 | TRBV11-2 | CASSSITWTGSSPLHF
TRBJ1-6 | TRBV30 | CAWTLGAFYNSPLHF
TRBJ1-2 | TRBV6-6 | CASTGDRGRPDYGYTF
TRBJ2-7 | TRBV5-1 | CASSLASNYEQYF
TRBJ2-1 | TRBV27 | CASSLYNEQFF